The present T cell receptor (beta chain) was sequenced within a study of shared clonotypes between healthy human individuals. The protocol was immunoSEQ multiplex PCR, while the TCRdb copy is restricted to in-frame clones and leaves out a portion. The data show more than 90,000 clones, 67% seen once. The V gene lost 6 bases and the J gene lost 1 base, with 21 bases spanning the gap. CDR3 size: 17 residues. Germline V gene lookup returns CDR1 MDHEN and CDR2 SYDVKM. Healthy HIV-negative adults without recent acute infections or vaccinations served as donors. The authors combined CD45RO+ cells with CCR7-negative CD45RA+ TemRA cells as CD8 memory.

The clonotype originates from a man younger than 45 in good health. The material sequenced was memory CD8+ T cells sorted from blood. Subset specified: CD45RO+ cells pooled with CCR7-negative TemRA cells. This rearrangement joins TRBV28 to TRBJ1-1; weak D call: TRBD1 (6 bases). CDR3 sequence (DNA): TGTGCCAGCAGCCCTCTCCTCTTGACAGGTGGGAACACTGAAGCTTTCTTT. It specifies CASSPLLLTGGNTEAFF. The full variable domain, its missing parts supplied by reference TRBV28 and TRBJ1-1, is DVKVTQSSRYLVKRTGEKVFLECVQDMDHENMFWYRQDPGLGLRLIYFSYDVKMKEKGDIPEGYSVSREKKERFSLILESASTNQTSMYLCASSPLLLTGGNTEAFFGQGTRLTVV.